These 11 T cell receptor beta chains came from one sample sequenced in a study of identical twins. TCRdb ran MiXCR on the 5' RACE reads and lists one entry per CDR3 protein. The repertoire has a few hundred thousand distinct CDR3 sequences, about 18% of them found once; the top ten carry approximately 12%. Material for sequencing was naive T cells sorted from blood. The receptors shown here come from a man between 45 and 60 years old in good health.

This clonotype was detected many times. This chain links TRBV19 with TRBJ2-1; 9 bases line up with TRBD1. Per germline, CDR1 LNHDA and CDR2 SQIVND (reference sequence). The V segment lost 6 bases and the J segment 7 bases; nucleotides outside the gene matches: 10. The CDR3 sequence is 15 residues long. The CDR3 region has the DNA TGTGCCAGTAGGCCCCCCGGGACAGGGTGGAATGAGCAGTTCTTC. Residues: CASRPPGTGWNEQFF.

This clonotype appeared many times. The chain joins TRBV20-1 to TRBJ1-6, with TRBD1 identical over 9 bases. Per germline, CDR1 DFQATT and CDR2 SNEGSKA (reference sequence). The CDR3 spans 14 residues. The trim removed 3 bases at V and 5 bases at J, leaving 2 bases unmatched. In DNA, the CDR3 is TGCAGTGCTAGCCGGACAGGGGATAATTCACCCCTCCACTTT. Residues: CSASRTGDNSPLHF.

This clonotype appeared a few times. The J gene is TRBJ2-1, the V gene TRBV27; 7 positions agree with TRBD1. CDR3 length: 12 residues. The V gene's germline CDR1 is MNHEY and CDR2 SMNVEV (reference sequence). V lost 5 bases and J lost 8; bases outside the gene matches: 3. The CDR3 nucleotides are TGTGCCAGCAGTCCACAGGGGCATGAGCAGTTCTTC. Translating it yields CASSPQGHEQFF.

This clonotype was recorded many times. The J gene is TRBJ2-5, the V gene TRBV11-2; 7 nucleotides line up with TRBD2. V trimming: 3 bases; J trimming: 2 bases; junction bases outside the gene matches: 9. CDR3 length equals 16 residues. The germline gives CDR1 SGHAT, CDR2 FQNNGV. CDR3 in amino acids: CASSFYGDYVQETQYF. The CDR3 bases are TGTGCCAGCAGCTTTTATGGGGACTACGTTCAAGAGACCCAGTACTTC.

The rearrangement joins TRBV11-2 to TRBJ2-1; a possible D gene is TRBD2 (6 bases). The V gene's germline CDR1 is SGHAT and CDR2 FQNNGV. With 0 bases removed from V and 2 bases from J, the gap between germline ends came to 8 bases. The CDR3 is 15 residues long. The CDR3 loop is CASSLDPGAYNEQFF. The DNA for the CDR3 is TGTGCCAGCAGCTTAGATCCGGGAGCCTACAATGAGCAGTTCTTC.

This clonotype turned up a few times. One end of the junction is discordant with germline, which a read error may explain. This chain links TRBV6-2 or TRBV6-3 with TRBJ2-2, with 8 bases identical to TRBD2. Germline CDR1 and CDR2: MNHEY and SVGEGT. This CDR3 comprises 17 residues. For the CDR3, the DNA is TGTGCCAGCAGTTACAGTAGCGGGGCAGTAAACACCGGGGAGCTTTTTTTT. The encoded protein is CASSYSSGAVNTGELFF.

This clonotype was detected a few times. The chain has TRBV6-2 or TRBV6-3 and TRBJ1-1; TRBD1 might be the D (5 bases). Trimming left V 2 bases short and J 4 bases short, with 14 bases between. Germline lookup yields CDR1 MNHEY and CDR2 SVGEGT. This CDR3 contains 15 residues. The CDR3 here is CASSYVRVGTTEAFF. Written as DNA, the CDR3 is TGTGCCAGCAGTTACGTGCGGGTAGGGACCACTGAAGCTTTCTTT.

This clonotype was seen more than once but under ten times. This rearrangement joins TRBV12-3 or TRBV12-4 to TRBJ1-2; no reliable D call. V lost 7 bases and J 6 bases, leaving 12 bases between the germline ends. The CDR3 covers 12 residues. CDR3: CASTPGRDGYTF. The CDR3 DNA sequence: TGTGCCAGCACCCCGGGCCGTGATGGCTACACCTTC.

This clonotype was recorded a few times. This sequence joins TRBV5-5 and TRBJ2-7, with 7 bases identical to TRBD1. V gave up 4 bases and J gave up 1 base; unmatched junction bases: 8. The CDR3 loop spans 15 amino acids. The V gene's germline CDR1 is SGHKS and CDR2 YYEKEE (reference sequence). CDR3 nucleotide sequence: TGTGCCAGCAGCGATATGAGACAGGGATCCTACGAGCAGTACTTC. Amino acids: CASSDMRQGSYEQYF. Filled out from reference TRBV5-5 and TRBJ2-7, the complete variable domain reads DAGVTQSPTHLIKTRGQQVTLRCSPISGHKSVSWYQQVLGQGPQFIFQYYEKEERGRGNFPDRFSARQFPNYSSELNVNALLLGDSALYLCASSDMRQGSYEQYFGPGTRLTVT.

This clonotype was picked up many times. V is TRBV12-3 or TRBV12-4 and J is TRBJ2-7, with 9 bases lining up with TRBD1. V trimming: 6 bases; J trimming: 5 bases; junction bases outside the gene matches: 5. The CDR3 sequence is 13 residues long. Here the CDR3 reads CASRGTGRNEQYF. DNA for the CDR3: TGTGCCAGCAGGGGGACAGGGCGGAACGAGCAGTACTTC.

This rearrangement joins TRBV19 to TRBJ2-3; weak D call: TRBD2 (7 bases). Germline V gives CDR1 LNHDA, CDR2 SQIVND (reference sequence). Trimming took 8 bases from V and 2 from J, leaving 14 bases between them. The CDR3 has 14 amino acids. CDR3: CASALGGVTDTQYF. The CDR3 DNA sequence: TGTGCCAGTGCCTTAGGGGGGGTCACAGATACGCAGTATTTT. Full variable domain (missing parts from reference TRBV19 and TRBJ2-3): DGGITQSPKYLFRKEGQNVTLSCEQNLNHDAMYWYRQDPGQGLRLIYYSQIVNDFQKGDIAEGYSVSREKKESFPLTVTSAQKNPTAFYLCASALGGVTDTQYFGPGTRLTVL.